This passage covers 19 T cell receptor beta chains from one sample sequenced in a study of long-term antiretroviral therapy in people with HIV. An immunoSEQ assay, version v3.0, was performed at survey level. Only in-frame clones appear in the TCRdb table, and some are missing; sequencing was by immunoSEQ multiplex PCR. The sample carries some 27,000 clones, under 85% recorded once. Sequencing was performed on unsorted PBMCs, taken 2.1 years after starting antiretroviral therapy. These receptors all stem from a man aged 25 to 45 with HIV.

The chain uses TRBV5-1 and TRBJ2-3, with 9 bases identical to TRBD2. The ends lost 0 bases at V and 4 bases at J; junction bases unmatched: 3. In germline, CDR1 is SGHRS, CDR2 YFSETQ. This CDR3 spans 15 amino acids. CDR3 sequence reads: CASSLGGRAADTQYF. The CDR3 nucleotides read TGCGCCAGCAGCTTGGGCGGGAGGGCCGCAGATACGCAGTATTTT. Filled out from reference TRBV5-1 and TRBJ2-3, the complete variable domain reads KAGVTQTPRYLIKTRGQQVTLSCSPISGHRSVSWYQQTPGQGLQFLFEYFSETQRNKGNFPGRFSGRQFSNSRSEMNVSTLELGDSALYLCASSLGGRAADTQYFGPGTRLTVL.

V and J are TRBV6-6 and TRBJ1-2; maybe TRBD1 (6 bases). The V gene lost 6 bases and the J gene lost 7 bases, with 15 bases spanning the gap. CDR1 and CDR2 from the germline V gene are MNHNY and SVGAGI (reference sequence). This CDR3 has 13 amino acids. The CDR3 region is CASRIPGESGYTF. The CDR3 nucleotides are TGTGCCAGCAGGATTCCAGGGGAAAGTGGCTACACCTTC.

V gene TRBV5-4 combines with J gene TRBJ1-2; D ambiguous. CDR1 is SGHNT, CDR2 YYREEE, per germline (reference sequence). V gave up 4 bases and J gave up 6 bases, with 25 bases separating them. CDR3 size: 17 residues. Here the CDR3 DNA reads TGTGCCAGCAGCCACGGTCTGAAGGGAATCGGGAGGGATGGCTACACCTTC. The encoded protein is CASSHGLKGIGRDGYTF.

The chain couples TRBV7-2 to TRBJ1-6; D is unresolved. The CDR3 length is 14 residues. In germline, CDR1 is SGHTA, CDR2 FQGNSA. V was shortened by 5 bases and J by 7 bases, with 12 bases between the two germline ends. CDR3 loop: CASSPGLGNSPLHF. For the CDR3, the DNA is TGTGCCAGCAGCCCTGGACTGGGAAATTCACCCCTCCACTTT.

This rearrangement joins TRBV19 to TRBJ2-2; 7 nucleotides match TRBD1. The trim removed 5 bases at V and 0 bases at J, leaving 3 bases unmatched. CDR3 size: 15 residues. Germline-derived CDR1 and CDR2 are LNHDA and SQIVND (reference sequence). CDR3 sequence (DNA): TGTGCCAGTAGTCCCGGGACAGCGAACACCGGGGAGCTGTTTTTT. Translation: CASSPGTANTGELFF.

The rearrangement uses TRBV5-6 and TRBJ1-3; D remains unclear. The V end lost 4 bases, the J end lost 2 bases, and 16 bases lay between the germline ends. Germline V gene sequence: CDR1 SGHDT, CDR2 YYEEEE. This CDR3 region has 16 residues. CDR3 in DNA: TGTGCCAGCAGCCCGCCCGACAAACCGCCTGGAAACACCATATATTTT. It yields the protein CASSPPDKPPGNTIYF.

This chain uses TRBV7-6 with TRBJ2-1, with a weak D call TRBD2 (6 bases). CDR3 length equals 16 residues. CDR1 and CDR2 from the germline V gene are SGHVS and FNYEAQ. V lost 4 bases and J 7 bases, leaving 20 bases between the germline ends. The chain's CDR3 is CASSSDTPGVLNEQFF. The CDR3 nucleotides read TGTGCCAGCAGCTCAGACACACCGGGAGTGCTGAATGAGCAGTTCTTC.

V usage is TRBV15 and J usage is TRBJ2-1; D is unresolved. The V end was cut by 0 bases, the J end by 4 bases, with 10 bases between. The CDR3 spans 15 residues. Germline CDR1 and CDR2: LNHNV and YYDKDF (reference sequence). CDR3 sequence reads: CATSRDNGDYNEQFF. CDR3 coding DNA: TGTGCCACCAGCAGAGATAACGGAGATTACAATGAGCAGTTCTTC.

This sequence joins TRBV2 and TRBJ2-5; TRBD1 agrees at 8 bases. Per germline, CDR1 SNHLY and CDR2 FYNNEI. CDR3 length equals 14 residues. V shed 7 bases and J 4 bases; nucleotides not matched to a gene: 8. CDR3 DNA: TGTGCCAGCAACCGACAGGGGATTGGAGAGACCCAGTACTTC. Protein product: CASNRQGIGETQYF.

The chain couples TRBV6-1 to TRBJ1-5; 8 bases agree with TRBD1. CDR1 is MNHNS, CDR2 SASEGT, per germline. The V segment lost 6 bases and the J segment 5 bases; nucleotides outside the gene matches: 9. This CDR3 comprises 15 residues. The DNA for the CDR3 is TGTGCCAGCAGCCACAACACAGGGGGGCATCAGCCCCAGCATTTT. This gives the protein CASSHNTGGHQPQHF.

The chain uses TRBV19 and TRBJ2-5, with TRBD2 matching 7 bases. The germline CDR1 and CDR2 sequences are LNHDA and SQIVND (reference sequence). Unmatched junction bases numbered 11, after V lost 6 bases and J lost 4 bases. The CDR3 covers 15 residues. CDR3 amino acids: CASSPPGLRLETQYF. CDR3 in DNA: TGTGCCAGTAGCCCTCCGGGACTAAGGTTAGAGACCCAGTACTTC.

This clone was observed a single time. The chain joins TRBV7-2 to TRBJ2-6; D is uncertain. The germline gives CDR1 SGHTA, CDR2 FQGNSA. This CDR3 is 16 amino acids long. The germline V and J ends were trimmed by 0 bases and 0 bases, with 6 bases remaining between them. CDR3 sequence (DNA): TGTGCCAGCAGCTTAGCGGTAGGCTCTGGGGCCAACGTCCTGACTTTC. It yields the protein CASSLAVGSGANVLTF.

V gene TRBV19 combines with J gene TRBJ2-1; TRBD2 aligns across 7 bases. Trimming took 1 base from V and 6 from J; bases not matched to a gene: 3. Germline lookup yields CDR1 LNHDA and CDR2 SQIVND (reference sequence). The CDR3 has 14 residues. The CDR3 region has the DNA TGTGCCAGTAGTATAGTTAGCGGGCTCAATGAGCAGTTCTTC. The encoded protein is CASSIVSGLNEQFF.

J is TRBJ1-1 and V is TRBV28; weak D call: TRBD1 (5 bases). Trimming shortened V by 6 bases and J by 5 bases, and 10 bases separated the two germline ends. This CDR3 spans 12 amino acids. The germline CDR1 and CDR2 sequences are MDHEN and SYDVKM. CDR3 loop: CASRIGGTEAFF. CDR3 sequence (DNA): TGTGCCAGCAGAATCGGGGGAACTGAAGCTTTCTTT.

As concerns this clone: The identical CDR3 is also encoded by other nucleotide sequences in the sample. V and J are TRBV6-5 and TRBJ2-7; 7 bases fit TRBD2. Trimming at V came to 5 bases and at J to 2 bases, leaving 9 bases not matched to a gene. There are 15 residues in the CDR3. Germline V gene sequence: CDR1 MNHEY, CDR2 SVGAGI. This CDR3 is CASSGRGGRTYEQYF. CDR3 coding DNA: TGTGCCAGCAGTGGGCGCGGGGGTCGGACCTACGAGCAGTACTTC.

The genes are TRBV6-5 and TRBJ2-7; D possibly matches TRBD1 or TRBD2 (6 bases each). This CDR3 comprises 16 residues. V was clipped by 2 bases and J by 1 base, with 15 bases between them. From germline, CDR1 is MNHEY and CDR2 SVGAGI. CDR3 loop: CASSYTGEGGSYEQYF. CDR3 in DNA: TGTGCCAGCAGTTACACGGGTGAAGGGGGGTCCTACGAGCAGTACTTC.

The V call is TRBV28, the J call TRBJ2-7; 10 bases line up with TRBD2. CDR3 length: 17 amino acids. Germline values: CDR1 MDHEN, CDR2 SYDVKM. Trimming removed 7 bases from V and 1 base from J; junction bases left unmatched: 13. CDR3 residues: CASIGLAGAAGSYEQYF. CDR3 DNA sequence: TGTGCCAGCATCGGTCTAGCGGGGGCCGCCGGGTCCTACGAGCAGTACTTC.

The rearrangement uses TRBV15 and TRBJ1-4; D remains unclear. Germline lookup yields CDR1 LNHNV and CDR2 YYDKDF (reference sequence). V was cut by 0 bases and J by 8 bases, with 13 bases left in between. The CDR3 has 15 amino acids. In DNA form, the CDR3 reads TGTGCCACCAGCAGAGATAGTCAGGACGGGGAAAAACTGTTTTTT. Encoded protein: CATSRDSQDGEKLFF.

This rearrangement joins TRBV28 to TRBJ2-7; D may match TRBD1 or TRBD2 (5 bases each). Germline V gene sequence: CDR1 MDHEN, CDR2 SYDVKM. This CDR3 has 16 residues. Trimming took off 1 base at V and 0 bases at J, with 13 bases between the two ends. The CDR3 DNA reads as TGTGCCAGCAGTTTATTGGGGCTAGCAAGCTCCTACGAGCAGTACTTC. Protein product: CASSLLGLASSYEQYF.